Here is one TCR beta chain with its context. The antigen it binds to is not known. Base qualities are not at hand, and no much larger clone is one base apart. Receptors were amplified or captured by the immunoSEQ multiplex PCR assay. The multiplex PCR relied on a mix of 60 forward primers for TCR Vbeta segments and 13 reverse primers for TCR Jbeta segments. Amplification of the CDR3 region of rearranged TCR beta genes was performed with a multiplex PCR assay on genomic DNA. Amplified TCR beta libraries were sequenced as 87-base-pair reads on the Illumina HiSeq System. Turning to the authors' computational methods: A later analysis counted some 74 million unique TCR beta chains across the 666 repertoires, and roughly 9.9 million of these chains were shared by at least two donors. To remove PCR and sequencing errors, raw reads were error-corrected and collapsed into unique sequences using a nearest-neighbor algorithm that merged closely related sequences. CDR3 sequences were aligned to IMGT reference sequences to assign V, D and J gene segments. For a sequence to be retained, a match of at least six nucleotides was required to both a V gene segment and a J gene segment. A rearrangement was called productive if the CDR3 had no stop codons and remained in frame with V and J, and every other rearrangement was called non-productive. CDR3 was defined according to IMGT convention as the region running from the second conserved V-encoded cysteine to the conserved J-encoded phenylalanine. In an earlier analysis of 550 to 650 of the donors, sequences lacking an unambiguous match to a single V gene segment were excluded. In an earlier analysis of 500 to 750 of the donors, V segments were called functional above 56.7% productive rearrangements and were called segregating when the between-donor standard deviation exceeded 5%. A statistical classification framework was built to diagnose cytomegalovirus status from the catalog of TCR beta chain sequences. In a later analysis, TCR nucleotide sequences were compared against IMGT/GENE-DB human TR gene sequences so that V and J genes could be assigned. Using the TCRdist pipeline, a later analysis assigned CDR3 sequences along with most-parsimonious VDJ recombination scenarios. In a later analysis, each TCR beta chain was defined by its CDR3 amino acid sequence together with its V-gene family, and reads without a unique V-gene family were excluded. A later analysis removed several hundred highly shared, low-generation-probability nucleotide sequences to deal with suspected cross-contamination and a sequencing artifact. In a later analysis, a clonal expansion index for each public chain was calculated from normalized within-repertoire ranks of inferred template counts. Generation probabilities in a later analysis came from a VDJ recombination model fitted to out-of-frame rearrangements, and those results were checked against IGoR. A later analysis scored TCR-TCR, TCR-HLA and TCR-CMV co-occurrence with hypergeometric tests, applying a repertoire-size bias correction to TCR pairs. To estimate false discovery rates, a later analysis permuted the HLA or CMV assignments 20 times. In a later analysis, co-occurring TCRs were grouped using DBSCAN, with TCRdist sequence similarity added in when clustering inside HLA-allele-positive subsets. Repertoires with fewer than 30,000 or more than 120,000 public chains were left out of co-occurrence clustering, as were about five repertoires with anomalous nucleotide sharing. TCRdb stores this immuneACCESS table with in-frame sequences only. Part of the clones is absent; in the studies checked, under half of the shortfall reflects unresolved V genes, and no reason is known for the rest. D and trimming come from the DNA, and the V and J calls and clone size come from that table. The sample table shows some 120,000 clones, and about three quarters are seen once. Around 7% of the sample lies in the top ten.

The cohort comprised some 700 healthy bone marrow donors. At the time of sampling, all cohort members were nominally healthy, though unrecorded immune exposures were likely present. The donor tested CMV seropositive and was one of the 289 seropositive cohort members. Every donor gave a peripheral blood sample, and the peripheral blood mononuclear cells from that sample were used for TCR beta sequencing. Genomic DNA extraction from the blood cell samples was performed with the Qiagen DNeasy Blood Extraction Kit. The sample belongs to a study of cytomegalovirus exposure and HLA in healthy donors (dated by TCRdb to the late 2010s). About the full investigation: An earlier analysis of approximately 600 of the donors reported 250 to 350 Gb of sequence data and some 120 million unique TCR beta sequences from 150 million to 200 million T cells. Using immunosequencing, the study profiled T cell repertoires from fewer than 850 subjects and related those repertoires to cytomegalovirus serostatus. In addition to the first cohort of 650 to 750 subjects, a separate validation cohort of 130 or so different subjects was used. To decide whether each TCR beta V gene segment behaved as functional or pseudogenic, an earlier analysis of some 540 of the donors relied on high-throughput TCR beta sequencing. Among the roughly 400 genotyped donors, 81% belonged to the genetic ancestry cluster associated with self-reported Caucasian donors. Donor age, sex, ethnicity and CMV serostatus were collected together with the repertoire data. Five DR-DQ haplotypes were handled as single units for association and clustering, since linkage in the cohort was strong. The study aimed to test whether cataloging public T cell receptors could reveal signatures of past pathogen exposure. A later analysis re-examined previously published TCR beta repertoires from hundreds of donors and added high-resolution HLA genotyping to investigate patterns of TCR occurrence. About 280 gigabases of sequencing data and approximately 80 million unique TCR sequences were included in an early release covering around 600 HLA-typed donors. Across some 400 genotyped donors of the cohort, an average of roughly 250,000 unique TCR beta nucleotide sequences per donor were sequenced, and roughly a sixth of those sequences were non-productive. The later analysis used no new phenotypic data to find candidate immune exposures, relying instead on TCR beta sequences and their occurrence across donors. In a later genetic analysis, genome-wide SNP genotypes for about three fifths of the roughly 670 donors were used, and that subset was treated as a discovery cohort. The number of donors typed differed by locus, with about 629-630 for A, B, C, DRB1 and DQB1, around 560 for DQA1, 600 to 610 for DPA1, and some 470 for DPB1. Class I and class II HLA loci were covered by the typing at four-digit resolution. Every discovery cohort repertoire had been produced on one sequencing platform. To predict cytomegalovirus infection status, the study brought together high-throughput TCR immunosequencing, statistical association of individual TCRs with disease status, and machine learning.

The germline V gene provides CDR1 SGHVS and CDR2 FNYEAQ. There are 16 amino acids in the CDR3, from cysteine to phenylalanine inclusive. Just the 48-base CDR3 DNA is kept, in frame starting at base 1. Clipping removes 5 bases from V and 4 bases from J, with 11 as the unmatched junction base count. Broader findings and caveats from the paper: The authors suggested that the approach could potentially be extended to other disease states and immunological phenotypes. A further reported finding was that TCR beta sequences accurately predicted the HLA-A and HLA-B alleles for most subjects in the first cohort. The cohort was sequenced for TCR beta chains only, and without alpha or paired-chain data the features that could be detected were limited. In vitro tests confirmed that three of the cytomegalovirus-associated TCR beta chains recognize cytomegalovirus antigens. A later genetic analysis associated a missense DCLRE1C variant with V-gene and J-gene trimming of TCR beta chains, and an independent cohort replicated the association. Compared with equally common non-associated chains, HLA-associated TCR beta chains in a later analysis were more clonally expanded and had lower generation probabilities. Immune exposure information for the cohort was limited to CMV serostatus. According to a later analysis, most CMV-associated TCR beta chains appeared to be HLA-restricted, and the HLA associations seemed to be driven largely by CMV exposure. Assigning TCR associations to individual alleles was difficult when HLA alleles, especially DR and DQ, strongly co-occurred. In both the original and validation cohorts, the classifier was reported to diagnose cytomegalovirus status with high specificity and sensitivity. A later genetic analysis reported fewer N-insertions in productive TCRs among donors in an Asian-associated ancestry cluster than the approximately 700-donor mean. Roughly uniform sequencing depth across donors was assumed in presence/absence analyses, although this assumption may not hold. Because counts were too low, some 16 rarely observed V segments, including chromosome 9 orphons, were excluded from the earlier analysis of 587 of the donors. Specific HLA alleles were associated with about 17,000 TCR beta sequences at a false discovery rate of 0.05 in a later analysis. HLA typing was unavailable for some donors at each locus, so association tests used only the typed subset. A cluster of highly shared sequence variants was judged likely to be a technical artifact of the sequencing pipeline. According to a later analysis, TCR association rates differed among HLA loci, with DRB1 alleles showing the most associated TCRs and HLA-C alleles showing the fewest. Across donors, most TCR sequences were observed very rarely, whereas some public TCRs were present in many individuals. The 87-base-pair reads could not distinguish some IMGT-functional V segments, including TRBV6-2 and TRBV6-3, so those segments were excluded. Linkage disequilibrium might explain the correlated functional status among segregating V segments, but an unknown experimental factor could not be excluded. In an earlier analysis of around 600 of the donors, most TCR beta V segments were observed in productive rearrangements about 90% or about 30% of the time, broadly matching IMGT annotations. Several of the top co-occurrence clusters appeared to be linked to parvovirus B19, influenza, CMV and Epstein-Barr virus, according to a later analysis. The study gave a list of some 150 TCR beta chains associated with cytomegalovirus.

Input material: PBMCs. The sequence is built from TRBV7-6 and TRBJ1-3; TRBD1 aligns with 7 central bases. This receptor was obtained from a middle-aged man in good health and CMV-seropositive. The CDR3: CASSDRDPLPGNTIYF. The nucleotide sequence reads as follows: TGTGCCAGCAGCGACAGGGACCCTCTGCCAGGAAACACCATATATTTT.